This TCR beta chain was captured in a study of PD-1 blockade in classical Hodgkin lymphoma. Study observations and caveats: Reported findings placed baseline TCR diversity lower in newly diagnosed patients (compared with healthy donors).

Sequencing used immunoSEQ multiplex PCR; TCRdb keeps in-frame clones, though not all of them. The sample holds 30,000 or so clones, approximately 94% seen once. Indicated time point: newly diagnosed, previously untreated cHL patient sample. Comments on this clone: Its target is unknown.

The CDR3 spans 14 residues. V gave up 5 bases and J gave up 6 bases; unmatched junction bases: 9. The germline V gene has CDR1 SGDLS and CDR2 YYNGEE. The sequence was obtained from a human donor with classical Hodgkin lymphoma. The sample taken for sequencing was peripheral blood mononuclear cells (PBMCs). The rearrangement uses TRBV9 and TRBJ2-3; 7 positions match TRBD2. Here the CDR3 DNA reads TGTGCCAGCAGTCCCTTTTGGGGGGGGGATACGCAGTATTTT. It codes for CASSPFWGGDTQYF.